This T cell receptor beta chain emerged from a study of T cell responses to AZD1222 COVID-19 vaccine. TCRdb's copy holds only in-frame clones and misses some; the assay was immunoSEQ multiplex PCR. The table has 150,000 to 200,000 clones, around 92% seen once. The sample was peripheral blood, taken on day 0 of AZD1222 vaccination. This sequence was found in an adult in good health.

The CDR3 nucleotides read TGTGCCAGCAGCTCGGGCTTCAGCTCCTACGAGCAGTACTTC. Translated, it gives CASSSGFSSYEQYF. This chain joins TRBV11-2 and TRBJ2-7; D is unclear. V was pared by 4 bases and J by 0 bases, with 10 bases between. The CDR3 is 14 amino acids. Germline V gives CDR1 SGHAT, CDR2 FQNNGV.